This T cell receptor beta chain appears in the sequencing data of a study of blood T cell repertoires in COVID-19. Study as a whole: Material from acute and convalescent COVID-19 was sourced from the United States, Italy and Spain. PBMCs, B-cell-depleted T cells, or T cells were the source of the cDNA or gDNA that made up the material.

In the study's own analysis: Amplification of reference gene primers provided the estimated nucleated cell counts. Here immunoSEQ multiplex PCR was the method, and the copy in TCRdb shows in-frame clones only, minus some. V and J calls and clone size are those listed in that table; D and trimming were worked out from the DNA. The repertoire holds some 300,000 clones, with about 91% as singletons. Germline V CDR1 and CDR2: MNHEY, SMNVEV (reference sequence). Trimming took off 5 bases at V and 7 bases at J, with 15 bases between the two ends. The CDR3 runs to 13 residues. The TCR comes from a woman in her twenties or thirties who had recovered from COVID-19. Sample: peripheral blood. The rearrangement uses TRBV27 and TRBJ2-7; possible D gene TRBD2, 6 bases. The CDR3 spells CASSPQPAGEQYF. CDR3 nucleotides: TGTGCCAGCAGTCCCCAGCCGGCGGGGGAGCAGTACTTC.